The 11 T cell receptor beta chains presented below share a single source sample, sequenced in a study of PD-L1 blockade in urothelial cancer. Time point indicated: peripheral blood 6 weeks after treatment start. The method was immunoSEQ multiplex PCR; TCRdb's version includes in-frame clones alone and lacks a portion of them. There are approximately 28,000 clones in the sample; 84% occur only once, and approximately 3% lies in the top ten. Sample: PBMCs, taken around atezolizumab (anti-PD-L1) treatment. The receptors were sampled from a man between 65 and 85 years old with urothelial cancer.

This rearrangement joins TRBV28 to TRBJ2-7; TRBD2 agrees at 13 bases. The CDR3 has 13 amino acids. After removal of 6 bases from V and 7 bases from J, the junction contained 3 bases not matched to a gene. Germline V gene data show CDR1 as MDHEN and CDR2 as SYDVKM. CDR3 sequence reads: CASRLAGGLEQYF. CDR3 sequence (DNA): TGTGCCAGCAGACTAGCGGGAGGGCTAGAGCAGTACTTC.

The chain uses TRBV10-1 and TRBJ1-2, with 8 bases aligning to TRBD1. This CDR3 has 15 amino acids. The V gene's germline CDR1 is WNHNN and CDR2 SYGVQD (reference sequence). Losses at the gene ends were 5 bases for V and 6 bases for J; bases not matched to a gene: 11. CDR3 in amino acids: CASSPRTGTFDGYTF. The CDR3 bases are TGCGCCAGCAGTCCCCGGACAGGGACATTTGATGGCTACACCTTC.

The chain carries TRBV6-4 and TRBJ2-3; 9 positions agree with TRBD1. There are 15 residues in the CDR3. Germline V gene data show CDR1 as MRHNA and CDR2 as SNTAGT. V lost 1 base and J lost 6; bases outside the gene matches: 5. CDR3: CASSDYGTGYDTQYF. CDR3 nucleotide sequence: TGTGCCAGCAGTGACTACGGGACAGGGTATGATACGCAGTATTTT.

V usage is TRBV6-1 and J usage is TRBJ1-2; 7 positions match TRBD1. Germline V gene lookup returns CDR1 MNHNS and CDR2 SASEGT. The CDR3 covers 17 residues. The V and J ends lost 2 bases and 4 bases, in that order; junction bases with no gene match: 13. DNA of the CDR3: TGTGCCAGCAGTGAAACGGTAGGGGGCGCGGTTCTCTATGGCTACACCTTC. It yields the protein CASSETVGGAVLYGYTF.

The chain joins TRBV29-1 to TRBJ2-7; TRBD1 aligns across 8 bases. Germline V lookup: CDR1 SQVTM, CDR2 ANQGSEA. The CDR3 extends over 15 amino acids. The V and J ends lost 5 bases and 2 bases, in that order; junction bases with no gene match: 11. DNA of the CDR3: TGCAGCGTTCTCAAACTGGACAGGGTGACCTACGAGCAGTACTTC. Translated: CSVLKLDRVTYEQYF.

This clone was seen a few times. The rearrangement joins TRBV10-3 to TRBJ1-2, with D perhaps matching TRBD1 (5 bases). Germline V gene data show CDR1 as ENHRY and CDR2 as SYGVKD. The V end was cut by 0 bases, the J end by 8 bases, with 10 bases between. The CDR3 contains 13 residues. CDR3 in amino acids: CAISESQGQGYTF. The CDR3 DNA reads TGTGCCATCAGTGAGTCCCAGGGTCAGGGCTACACCTTC.

This chain links TRBV15 with TRBJ2-5, with 15 nucleotides matching TRBD2. The CDR3 spans 17 residues. Germline V lookup: CDR1 LNHNV, CDR2 YYDKDF (reference sequence). The ends lost 1 base at V and 4 bases at J; junction bases unmatched: 4. The CDR3 DNA reads as TGTGCCACCAGCAGAGGGGGACTAGCGGGGGGTAGAGAGACCCAGTACTTC. Translated: CATSRGGLAGGRETQYF.

This chain joins TRBV15 and TRBJ2-2; 9 bases align to TRBD1. The CDR3 spans 16 residues. With 3 bases clipped from V and 0 bases from J, the junction kept 2 bases outside the gene matches. The germline gives CDR1 LNHNV, CDR2 YYDKDF (reference sequence). DNA of the CDR3: TGTGCCACCAGCAGGGGACAGGGACCGAACACCGGGGAGCTGTTTTTT. Its translation is CATSRGQGPNTGELFF. The full variable domain, rest sourced from reference TRBV15 and TRBJ2-2, is DAMVIQNPRYQVTQFGKPVTLSCSQTLNHNVMYWYQQKSSQAPKLLFHYYDKDFNNEADTPDNFQSRRPNTSFCFLDIRSPGLGDTAMYLCATSRGQGPNTGELFFGEGSRLTVL.

The CDR3 DNA reads as TGTGCCACCGGGTTAGGGGCCGGGACTAGCGGGAGAGGAGGGCCCTACAATGAGCAGTTCTTC. Amino acid sequence: CATGLGAGTSGRGGPYNEQFF. This sequence joins TRBV15 and TRBJ2-1; 14 bases are shared with TRBD2. Germline CDR1 is LNHNV and CDR2 is YYDKDF (reference sequence). V lost 8 bases and J lost 2; bases outside the gene matches: 20. The CDR3 runs 21 residues.

The V and J genes are TRBV7-2 and TRBJ2-3; D unclear. Trimming left V 1 base short and J 4 bases short, with 9 bases between. The CDR3 has 14 amino acids. Germline assignment: CDR1 SGHTA and CDR2 FQGNSA. The CDR3 sequence is CASSLVSQADTQYF. In nucleotides, the CDR3 is TGTGCCAGCAGCTTAGTAAGCCAAGCAGATACGCAGTATTTT.

The rearrangement links TRBV28 to TRBJ2-5; 9 positions agree with TRBD1. The V segment lost 6 bases and the J segment 5 bases; nucleotides outside the gene matches: 13. The CDR3 has 16 residues. CDR1 and CDR2 (germline): MDHEN, SYDVKM. The CDR3 region has the DNA TGTGCCAGCAGCCAAGGGACAGGGAGCTTTGGGGAGACCCAGTACTTC. As protein: CASSQGTGSFGETQYF.